These T cell receptor beta chains were read from a single sample in a study of T cell responses to AZD1222 COVID-19 vaccine. Libraries were prepared by immunoSEQ multiplex PCR; TCRdb keeps only in-frame clonotypes and omits some of them. The data hold approximately 110,000 clones, with 75% to 90% observed a single time. The sample consisted of peripheral blood, taken 28 days after the second AZD1222 dose. These receptors were taken from an adult who received the AZD1222 COVID-19 vaccine. CDR3s include the opening cysteine and the closing phenylalanine or tryptophan. Fields, in order: V gene, D gene, J gene, CDR3 protein, CDR3 DNA. The D gene is left open where the match is weak.

V: TRBV5-4
D: TRBD2
J: TRBJ2-3
CDR3: CASSLESGGSTDTQYF
DNA: TGTGCCAGCAGCTTGGAAAGCGGGGGAAGCACAGATACGCAGTATTTT

V: TRBV28
D: NA
J: TRBJ2-1
CDR3: CASSSPSALDVDEQFF
DNA: TGTGCCAGCAGTTCCCCCAGCGCCCTTGATGTGGATGAGCAGTTCTTC

V: TRBV13
D: NA
J: TRBJ1-1
CDR3: CASSLRGKTEAFF
DNA: TGTGCCAGCAGCTTAAGGGGAAAGACTGAAGCTTTCTTT

V: TRBV12-3/TRBV12-4
D: NA
J: TRBJ1-5
CDR3: CASSSGGNQPQHF
DNA: TGTGCCAGCAGCTCCGGGGGGAATCAGCCCCAGCATTTT

V: TRBV19
D: NA
J: TRBJ2-3
CDR3: CASSVRSPSRTDTQYF
DNA: TGTGCCAGTAGTGTCCGTAGCCCGTCTCGGACAGATACGCAGTATTTT

V: TRBV5-1
D: NA
J: TRBJ1-3
CDR3: CASSLGQASGNTIYF
DNA: TGCGCCAGCAGCTTGGGGCAGGCCTCTGGAAACACCATATATTTT

V: TRBV7-9
D: NA
J: TRBJ2-5
CDR3: CASSKTGEETQYF
DNA: TGTGCCAGCAGTAAGACAGGAGAAGAGACCCAGTACTTC

V: TRBV9
D: NA
J: TRBJ2-5
CDR3: CASNTGLLAETQYF
DNA: TGTGCCAGCAACACAGGACTTCTCGCTGAGACCCAGTACTTC

V: TRBV5-4
D: NA
J: TRBJ2-2
CDR3: CASSPPGKGNTGELFF
DNA: TGTGCCAGCAGCCCACCTGGGAAGGGGAACACCGGGGAGCTGTTTTTT

V: TRBV4-3
D: TRBD1
J: TRBJ2-7
CDR3: CASSRRQGQGNEQYF
DNA: TGCGCCAGCAGCCGCCGACAGGGTCAAGGGAACGAGCAGTACTTC

V: TRBV28
D: NA
J: TRBJ2-4
CDR3: CASTLGDTNTKNIQYF
DNA: TGTGCCAGCACCCTCGGGGACACAAACACAAAAAACATTCAGTACTTC

V: TRBV5-1
D: TRBD1
J: TRBJ1-1
CDR3: CASSRDRADTEAFF
DNA: TGCGCCAGCAGCAGAGACAGGGCGGACACTGAAGCTTTCTTT

V: TRBV5-1
D: TRBD1
J: TRBJ2-1
CDR3: CASSSPGQGYNEQFF
DNA: TGCGCCAGCAGCTCGCCGGGACAGGGCTACAATGAGCAGTTCTTC

V: TRBV6-2/TRBV6-3
D: TRBD1
J: TRBJ1-5
CDR3: CASSRTGMRQPQHF
DNA: TGTGCCAGCAGCCGGACAGGGATGCGTCAGCCCCAGCATTTT

V: TRBV5-4
D: TRBD2
J: TRBJ2-1
CDR3: CASSPGGYNEQFF
DNA: TGTGCCAGCAGCCCCGGGGGGTACAATGAGCAGTTCTTC